These T cell receptor beta chains were read from a single sample in a study of long-term antiretroviral therapy in people with HIV. Sequenced by immunoSEQ multiplex PCR; TCRdb stores in-frame clones only, minus some. The sample lists thousands of clones; around four fifths were seen once. Material: unsorted PBMCs, obtained 1.8 years before starting antiretroviral therapy. These receptors all stem from a man aged 35 to 55 with HIV. The CDR3 runs from the conserved cysteine through the conserved F or W. The order of the fields is J gene, V gene, clone size, D gene, CDR3 protein, CDR3 DNA. D genes are given only for firm matches. Clone size is given for some rows only: seen once, a few or many times, or a class if the clone is expanded.

J: TRBJ1-2; V: TRBV28; size: medium-sized; D: -; CDR3: CASSYKTAHDGYTF; DNA: TGTGCCAGCAGTTACAAAACAGCCCACGATGGCTACACCTTC
J: TRBJ1-5; V: TRBV6-6; size: -; D: -; CDR3: CASNRAPEGQPQHF; DNA: TGTGCCAGCAACCGGGCCCCAGAGGGTCAGCCCCAGCATTTT
J: TRBJ2-5; V: TRBV5-1; size: -; D: TRBD1; CDR3: CASSLRTGEETQYF; DNA: TGCGCCAGCAGCTTAAGGACAGGGGAAGAGACCCAGTACTTC
J: TRBJ2-6; V: TRBV7-3; size: -; D: -; CDR3: CASSLLPAGANVLTF; DNA: TGTGCCAGCAGCTTATTACCGGCTGGGGCCAACGTCCTGACTTTC
J: TRBJ2-3; V: TRBV19; size: few; D: -; CDR3: CASGETDTQYF; DNA: TGTGCCAGTGGGGAGACAGATACGCAGTATTTT
J: TRBJ2-7; V: TRBV28; size: once; D: -; CDR3: CASSFYSETYEQYF; DNA: TGTGCCAGCAGTTTCTATTCGGAAACCTACGAGCAGTACTTC
J: TRBJ1-1; V: TRBV6-5; size: -; D: TRBD1; CDR3: CASSYSRQGEAFF; DNA: TGTGCCAGCAGTTACTCCCGACAGGGAGAAGCTTTCTTT
J: TRBJ1-5; V: TRBV28; size: -; D: -; CDR3: CASSKRGRGSNQPQHF; DNA: TGTGCCAGCAGCAAACGGGGCAGGGGTAGCAATCAGCCCCAGCATTTT
J: TRBJ2-5; V: TRBV5-1; size: -; D: TRBD1; CDR3: CASSSPRGTGQETQYF; DNA: TGCGCCAGCAGCTCCCCCCGGGGGACAGGGCAAGAGACCCAGTACTTC
J: TRBJ2-7; V: TRBV5-5; size: -; D: -; CDR3: CASSLLLGGASYEQYF; DNA: TGTGCCAGCAGCTTGCTACTTGGGGGGGCCTCCTACGAGCAGTACTTC
J: TRBJ2-7; V: TRBV11-2; size: -; D: TRBD1; CDR3: CASSQAVRDRGGEQYF; DNA: TGTGCCAGCAGCCAAGCCGTCCGGGACAGGGGTGGTGAGCAGTACTTC
J: TRBJ2-1; V: TRBV18; size: -; D: -; CDR3: CASSPEGQQFF; DNA: TGTGCCAGCTCACCGGAAGGGCAGCAGTTCTTC
J: TRBJ2-7; V: TRBV4-2; size: -; D: -; CDR3: CASSPSAYEQYF; DNA: TGTGCCAGCAGCCCGTCGGCCTACGAGCAGTACTTC
J: TRBJ2-2; V: TRBV5-8; size: -; D: -; CDR3: CASSKKGTTNTGELFF; DNA: TGTGCCAGCAGCAAGAAGGGGACAACGAACACCGGGGAGCTGTTTTTT
J: TRBJ2-1; V: TRBV14; size: -; D: TRBD2; CDR3: CASSQDPTGLTHNEQFF; DNA: TGTGCCAGCAGCCAAGATCCTACGGGACTAACTCACAATGAGCAGTTCTTC
J: TRBJ1-2; V: TRBV13; size: once; D: -; CDR3: CASSSHQGYGYTF; DNA: TGTGCCAGCAGCTCCCACCAGGGGTATGGCTACACCTTC
J: TRBJ2-7; V: TRBV27; size: -; D: TRBD1; CDR3: CASQTGNEQYF; DNA: TGTGCCAGTCAGACAGGGAACGAGCAGTACTTC
J: TRBJ1-4; V: TRBV9; size: -; D: TRBD1; CDR3: CASSLTGGTNEKLFF; DNA: TGTGCCAGCAGCTTGACAGGGGGCACTAATGAAAAACTGTTTTTT
J: TRBJ2-2; V: TRBV9; size: -; D: -; CDR3: CASSPQQVTGELFF; DNA: TGTGCCAGCAGCCCACAGCAGGTAACCGGGGAGCTGTTTTTT
J: TRBJ2-7; V: TRBV11-1; size: few; D: -; CDR3: CASSLARGSISYEQYF; DNA: TGTGCCAGCAGCTTAGCCCGGGGTTCTATCTCCTACGAGCAGTACTTC
J: TRBJ1-5; V: TRBV6-5; size: -; D: -; CDR3: CASSSEGPRQPQHF; DNA: TGTGCCAGCAGTTCGGAGGGGCCGCGACAGCCCCAGCATTTT
J: TRBJ2-3; V: TRBV13; size: -; D: -; CDR3: CASSLPDRTQYF; DNA: TGTGCCAGCAGCTTACCCGACCGTACGCAGTATTTT
J: TRBJ2-7; V: TRBV5-1; size: -; D: -; CDR3: CASSLNVLNSLAPYGYEQYF; DNA: TGCGCCAGCAGCTTGAACGTACTAAACTCGCTAGCGCCTTATGGGTACGAGCAGTACTTC
J: TRBJ2-2; V: TRBV25-1; size: -; D: -; CDR3: CASSGFYATGELFF; DNA: TGTGCCAGCAGTGGTTTTTATGCCACCGGGGAGCTGTTTTTT
J: TRBJ1-5; V: TRBV18; size: -; D: TRBD1; CDR3: CASSPGTEDSQPQHF; DNA: TGTGCCAGCTCACCGGGGACAGAGGACAGCCAGCCCCAGCATTTT
J: TRBJ2-1; V: TRBV27; size: once; D: -; CDR3: CASSSYLYEQFF; DNA: TGTGCCAGCAGTTCCTACCTCTATGAGCAGTTCTTC
J: TRBJ1-4; V: TRBV4-2; size: -; D: -; CDR3: CASSPPQGMGEKLFF; DNA: TGTGCCAGCAGCCCACCCCAGGGGATGGGGGAAAAACTGTTTTTT
J: TRBJ2-7; V: TRBV18; size: -; D: TRBD2; CDR3: CASSPILADSYEQYF; DNA: TGTGCCAGCTCACCTATACTAGCGGACTCCTACGAGCAGTACTTC
J: TRBJ1-1; V: TRBV28; size: -; D: -; CDR3: CASSLSRGTNTEAFF; DNA: TGTGCCAGCAGTTTAAGCCGGGGAACAAACACTGAAGCTTTCTTT
J: TRBJ1-3; V: TRBV30; size: few; D: -; CDR3: CAWRGGFGNTIYF; DNA: TGTGCCTGGAGGGGGGGGTTTGGAAACACCATATATTTT
J: TRBJ2-3; V: TRBV12-5; size: -; D: TRBD2; CDR3: CASGQGLALTDTQYF; DNA: TGTGCTAGTGGCCAGGGACTAGCCCTCACAGATACGCAGTATTTT
J: TRBJ1-1; V: TRBV19; size: medium-sized; D: -; CDR3: CASSVGTGNTEAFF; DNA: TGTGCCAGTAGTGTCGGGACGGGGAACACTGAAGCTTTCTTT
J: TRBJ1-1; V: TRBV5-5; size: large; D: -; CDR3: CASSLDAYTEAFF; DNA: TGTGCCAGCAGCTTGGACGCCTACACTGAAGCTTTCTTT
J: TRBJ2-5; V: TRBV11-2; size: -; D: -; CDR3: CASSQDRRGGQETQYF; DNA: TGTGCCAGCAGCCAAGACAGGCGAGGTGGCCAAGAGACCCAGTACTTC
J: TRBJ2-2; V: TRBV6-4; size: medium-sized; D: TRBD2; CDR3: CASSERGGADTGELFF; DNA: TGTGCCAGCAGTGAACGGGGGGGCGCCGACACCGGGGAGCTGTTTTTT
J: TRBJ1-5; V: TRBV29-1; size: medium-sized; D: -; CDR3: CSTKDGGNQPQHF; DNA: TGCAGCACCAAAGACGGCGGGAATCAGCCCCAGCATTTT
J: TRBJ2-5; V: TRBV7-8; size: -; D: -; CDR3: CASSLEARQETQYF; DNA: TGTGCCAGCAGCTTAGAGGCCAGGCAAGAGACCCAGTACTTC
J: TRBJ2-1; V: TRBV11-2; size: -; D: TRBD2; CDR3: CASEAGGGNEQFF; DNA: TGTGCCAGCGAGGCGGGAGGGGGCAATGAGCAGTTCTTC
J: TRBJ1-5; V: TRBV5-6; size: -; D: -; CDR3: CASSLRAGGRPQHF; DNA: TGTGCCAGCAGCTTAAGGGCGGGGGGGCGGCCCCAGCATTTT
J: TRBJ2-7; V: TRBV18; size: -; D: TRBD1; CDR3: CASVWGQGSYEQYF; DNA: TGTGCCAGTGTTTGGGGACAGGGTTCCTACGAGCAGTACTTC
J: TRBJ2-5; V: TRBV28; size: once; D: -; CDR3: CASSLPGVGRETQYF; DNA: TGTGCCAGCAGTTTACCCGGGGTTGGAAGAGAGACCCAGTACTTC
J: TRBJ2-7; V: TRBV7-9; size: -; D: -; CDR3: CASSLGPQGRPYEQYF; DNA: TGTGCCAGCAGCTTAGGGCCCCAAGGTAGACCCTACGAGCAGTACTTC